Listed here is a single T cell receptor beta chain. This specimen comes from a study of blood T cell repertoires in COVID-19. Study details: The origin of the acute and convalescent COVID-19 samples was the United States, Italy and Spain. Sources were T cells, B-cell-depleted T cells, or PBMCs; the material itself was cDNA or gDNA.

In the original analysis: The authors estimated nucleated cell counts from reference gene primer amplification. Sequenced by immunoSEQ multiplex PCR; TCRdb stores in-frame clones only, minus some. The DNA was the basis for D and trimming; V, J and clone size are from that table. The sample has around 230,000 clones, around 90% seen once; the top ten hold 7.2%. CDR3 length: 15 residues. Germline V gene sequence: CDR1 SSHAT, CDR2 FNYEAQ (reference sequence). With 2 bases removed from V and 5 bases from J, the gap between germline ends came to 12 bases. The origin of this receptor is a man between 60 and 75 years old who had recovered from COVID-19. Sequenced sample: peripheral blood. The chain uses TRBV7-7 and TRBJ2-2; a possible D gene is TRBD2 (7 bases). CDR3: CASSLSRGGTGELFF. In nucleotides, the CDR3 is TGTGCCAGCAGCTTATCCAGGGGAGGGACCGGGGAGCTGTTTTTT.